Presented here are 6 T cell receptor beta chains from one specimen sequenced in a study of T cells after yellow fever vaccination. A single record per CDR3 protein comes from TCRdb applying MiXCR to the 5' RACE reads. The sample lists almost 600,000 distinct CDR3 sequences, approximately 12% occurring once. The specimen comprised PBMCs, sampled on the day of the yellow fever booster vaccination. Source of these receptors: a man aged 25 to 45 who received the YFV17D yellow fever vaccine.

The CDR3 bases are TGTGCCAGCAGCTTACTCCTAGCGGGAGTACGGGGTGGGCAGTTCTTC. It encodes CASSLLLAGVRGGQFF. The V gene is TRBV7-2, the J gene TRBJ2-1; 10 nucleotides agree with TRBD2. The V and J ends lost 2 bases and 12 bases, in that order; junction bases with no gene match: 13. The CDR3 runs to 16 residues. The germline V gene has CDR1 SGHTA and CDR2 FQGNSA. Full variable domain (rest looked up from reference TRBV7-2 and TRBJ2-1): GAGVSQSPSNKVTEKGKDVELRCDPISGHTALYWYRQSLGQGLEFLIYFQGNSAPDKSGLPSDRFSAERTGGSVSTLTIQRTQQEDSAVYLCASSLLLAGVRGGQFFGPGTRLTVL.

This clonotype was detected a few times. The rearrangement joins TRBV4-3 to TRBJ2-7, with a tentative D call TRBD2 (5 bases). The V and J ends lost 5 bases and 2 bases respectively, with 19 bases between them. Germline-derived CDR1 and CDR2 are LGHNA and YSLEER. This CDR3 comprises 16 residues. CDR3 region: CASSSQAGGPAYEQYF. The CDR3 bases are TGCGCCAGCAGCTCCCAGGCTGGAGGACCCGCCTACGAGCAGTACTTC.

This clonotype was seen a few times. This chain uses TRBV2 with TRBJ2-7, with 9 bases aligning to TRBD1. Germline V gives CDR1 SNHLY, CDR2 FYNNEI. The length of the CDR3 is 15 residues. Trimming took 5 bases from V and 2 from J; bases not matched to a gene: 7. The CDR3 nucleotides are TGTGCCAGCAGTTGGGACAGGGACAACGCCTACGAGCAGTACTTC. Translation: CASSWDRDNAYEQYF.

The CDR3, as DNA: TGCGCCAGCAGCCCCGGGACTAGCGGGAGGGCCTTTAACGCCTACGAGCAGTACTTC. Protein product: CASSPGTSGRAFNAYEQYF. The gene calls are TRBV5-1 and TRBJ2-7; TRBD2 matches 16 bases. Losses at the gene ends were 4 bases for V and 2 bases for J; bases not matched to a gene: 12. CDR3 length: 19 residues. From germline, CDR1 is SGHRS and CDR2 YFSETQ.

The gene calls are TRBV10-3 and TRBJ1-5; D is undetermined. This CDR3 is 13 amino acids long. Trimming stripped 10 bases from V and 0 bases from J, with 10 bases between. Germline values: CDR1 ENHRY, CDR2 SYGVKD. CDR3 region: CATTGDSNQPQHF. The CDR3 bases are TGTGCCACCACCGGGGATAGCAATCAGCCCCAGCATTTT.

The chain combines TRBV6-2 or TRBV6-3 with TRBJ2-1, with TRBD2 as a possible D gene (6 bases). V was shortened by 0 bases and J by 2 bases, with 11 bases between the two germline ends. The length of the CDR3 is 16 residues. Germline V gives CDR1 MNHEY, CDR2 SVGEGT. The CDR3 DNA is TGTGCCAGCAGTTACTCTTGGGCGGGAACCTACAATGAGCAGTTCTTC. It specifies CASSYSWAGTYNEQFF.